These 8 T cell receptor beta chains originate from one sample sequenced in a study of neurological immune-mediated disorders. The time point here: longitudinal time-point 1 (baseline). TCRdb called the 5' RACE reads again in MiXCR, with one record for every CDR3 protein. In the table there are approximately 70,000 distinct CDR3 sequences, roughly 10% of which are singletons. The sequenced material came from PBMCs. The receptors were sampled from a man younger than 45 in good health.

This clonotype has a single count. The chain has TRBV7-3 and TRBJ2-2; maybe TRBD2 (6 bases). CDR3 size: 14 residues. Germline CDR1 reads SGHTA; CDR2 reads FQGTGA. Trimming pared 6 bases from V and 1 base from J, leaving 9 bases between. The CDR3 loop reads CASRTGENTGELFF. The CDR3 DNA sequence: TGTGCCAGCAGAACGGGGGAGAACACCGGGGAGCTGTTTTTT.

This clonotype was picked up many times. The chain joins TRBV7-6 to TRBJ2-3; D remains ambiguous. Between the trimmed V and J ends, which lost 1 base and 8 bases, there was a span of 13 bases. The CDR3 has 14 amino acids. The germline gives CDR1 SGHVS, CDR2 FNYEAQ. Here the CDR3 DNA reads TGTGCCAGCAGCTTAGAAGTAAATGCGTTTACGCAGTATTTT. It encodes CASSLEVNAFTQYF.

This clonotype was observed many times. The chain is built from TRBV6-5 and TRBJ2-5; 7 bases match TRBD1. With V trimmed by 10 bases and J by 3 bases, 5 bases remained unmatched. CDR3 length equals 12 residues. Germline CDR1 is MNHEY and CDR2 is SVGAGI. The CDR3, as DNA: TGTGCCACCAGGGGACAGAAAGAGACCCAGTACTTC. As protein: CATRGQKETQYF.

This clonotype has only one observation. The chain joins TRBV25-1 to TRBJ2-7; 9 bases align to TRBD1. The CDR3 spans 16 residues. The germline gives CDR1 MGHDK, CDR2 SYGVNS. V shed 4 bases and J 3 bases; nucleotides not matched to a gene: 10. CDR3 DNA sequence: TGTGCCAGCAGTGGCGGGCCGGGACAGGGTCGCTACGAGCAGTACTTC. This translates into CASSGGPGQGRYEQYF.

Comments on this clonotype: A read error is likely, as this CDR3 ends without the conserved phenylalanine or tryptophan. This rearrangement joins TRBV5-5 to TRBJ2-2, with TRBD1 matching 7 bases. Trimming took 8 bases from V and 1 from J; bases not matched to a gene: 8. The CDR3 runs 15 residues. Germline V gene lookup returns CDR1 SGHKS and CDR2 YYEKEE (reference sequence). The CDR3 sequence is CASSVRTGNTGELFL. The CDR3, as DNA: TGTGCCAGTAGCGTCCGGACAGGGAACACCGGGGAGCTGTTTTTA.

This clonotype was recorded at least ten times. This chain uses TRBV27 with TRBJ1-5, with 7 bases fitting TRBD1. The CDR3 length is 17 residues. V gave up 5 bases and J gave up 0 bases; unmatched junction bases: 10. Germline V gene lookup returns CDR1 MNHEY and CDR2 SMNVEV (reference sequence). CDR3 sequence reads: CASSDQDRAYSNQPQHF. The CDR3 DNA is TGTGCCAGCAGTGACCAAGACAGGGCATATAGCAATCAGCCCCAGCATTTT.

By proportion, this clonotype is medium-sized. CDR3 sequence (DNA): TGTGCCAGCAGCTTGGCCTGGGAAGAGACCCAGTACTTC. It specifies CASSLAWEETQYF. J is TRBJ2-5 and V is TRBV5-5, with D uncertain. The length of the CDR3 is 13 residues. Germline-derived CDR1 and CDR2 are SGHKS and YYEKEE (reference sequence). The ends were cut back, 0 bases at V and 3 bases at J, with 6 bases in the middle.

This clonotype was detected ten times or more. The chain employs TRBV5-1 and TRBJ2-1; 9 bases map to TRBD2. CDR3 length: 16 amino acids. Germline V gene sequence: CDR1 SGHRS, CDR2 YFSETQ. Losses at the gene ends were 6 bases for V and 0 bases for J; bases not matched to a gene: 7. The CDR3 loop reads CASKPVAGVSYNEQFF. As DNA, the CDR3 is TGCGCCAGCAAACCCGTAGCGGGAGTCTCCTACAATGAGCAGTTCTTC.